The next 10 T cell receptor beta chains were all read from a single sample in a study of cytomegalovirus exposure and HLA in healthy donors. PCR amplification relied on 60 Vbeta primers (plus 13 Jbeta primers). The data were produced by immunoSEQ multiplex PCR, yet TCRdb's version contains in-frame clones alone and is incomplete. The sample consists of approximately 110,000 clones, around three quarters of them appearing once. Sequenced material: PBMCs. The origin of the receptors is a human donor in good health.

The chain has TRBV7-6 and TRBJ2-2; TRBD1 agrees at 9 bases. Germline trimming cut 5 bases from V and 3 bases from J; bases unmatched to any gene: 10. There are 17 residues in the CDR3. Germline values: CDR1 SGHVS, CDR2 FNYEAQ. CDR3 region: CASSPTTGGGDTGELFF. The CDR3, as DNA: TGTGCCAGCAGCCCTACGACAGGGGGTGGGGACACCGGGGAGCTGTTTTTT.

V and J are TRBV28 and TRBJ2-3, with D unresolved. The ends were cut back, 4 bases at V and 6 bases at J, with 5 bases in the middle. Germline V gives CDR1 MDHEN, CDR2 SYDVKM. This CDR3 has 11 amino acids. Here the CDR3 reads CASSSVDTQYF. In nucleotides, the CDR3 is TGTGCCAGCAGTTCCGTGGATACGCAGTATTTT. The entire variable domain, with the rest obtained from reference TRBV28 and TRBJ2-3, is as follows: DVKVTQSSRYLVKRTGEKVFLECVQDMDHENMFWYRQDPGLGLRLIYFSYDVKMKEKGDIPEGYSVSREKKERFSLILESASTNQTSMYLCASSSVDTQYFGPGTRLTVL.

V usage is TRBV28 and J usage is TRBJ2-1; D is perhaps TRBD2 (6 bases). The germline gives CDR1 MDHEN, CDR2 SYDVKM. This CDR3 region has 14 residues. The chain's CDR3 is CATVGGNRPNEQFF. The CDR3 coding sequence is TGTGCAACAGTCGGCGGGAATAGACCGAATGAGCAGTTCTTC.

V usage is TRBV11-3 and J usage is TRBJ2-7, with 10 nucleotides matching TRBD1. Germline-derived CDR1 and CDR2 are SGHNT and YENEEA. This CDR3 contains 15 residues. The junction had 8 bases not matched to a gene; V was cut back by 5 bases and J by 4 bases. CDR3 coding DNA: TGTGCCAGCAGCCCAGGGACAGGGGAGGCTTACGAGCAGTACTTC. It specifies CASSPGTGEAYEQYF.

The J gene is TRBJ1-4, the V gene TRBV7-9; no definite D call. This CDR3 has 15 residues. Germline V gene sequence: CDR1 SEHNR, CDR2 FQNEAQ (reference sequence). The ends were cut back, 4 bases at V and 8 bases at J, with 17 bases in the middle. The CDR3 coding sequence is TGTGCCAGCAGCTCCCCGGTTGGTTCCGCGGAAAAACTGTTTTTT. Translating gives CASSSPVGSAEKLFF.

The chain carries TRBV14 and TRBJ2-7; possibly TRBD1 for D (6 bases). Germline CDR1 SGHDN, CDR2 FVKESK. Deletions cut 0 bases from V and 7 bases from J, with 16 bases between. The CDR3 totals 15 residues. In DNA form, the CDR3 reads TGTGCCAGCAGCCAAGAACAGGGTGCCCTAGGGGAGCAGTACTTC. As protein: CASSQEQGALGEQYF.

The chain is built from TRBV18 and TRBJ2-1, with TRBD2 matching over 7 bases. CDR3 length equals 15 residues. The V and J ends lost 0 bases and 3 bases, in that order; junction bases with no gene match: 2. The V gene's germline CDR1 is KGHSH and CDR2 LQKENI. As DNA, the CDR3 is TGTGCCAGCTCACCACCGGGACTAAACTACAATGAGCAGTTCTTC. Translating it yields CASSPPGLNYNEQFF.

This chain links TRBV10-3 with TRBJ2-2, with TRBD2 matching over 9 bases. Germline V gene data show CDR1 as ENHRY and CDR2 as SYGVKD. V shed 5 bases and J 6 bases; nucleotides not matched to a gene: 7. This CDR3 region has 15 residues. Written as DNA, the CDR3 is TGTGCCATCAGTAAAGGAGCGGGAGGCGCCGGGGAGCTGTTTTTT. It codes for CAISKGAGGAGELFF.

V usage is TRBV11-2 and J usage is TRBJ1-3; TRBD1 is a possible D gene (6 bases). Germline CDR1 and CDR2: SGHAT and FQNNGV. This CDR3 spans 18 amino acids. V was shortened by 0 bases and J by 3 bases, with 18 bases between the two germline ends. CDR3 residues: CASSLDSLKGTFGNTIYF. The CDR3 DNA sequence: TGTGCCAGCAGCTTAGATTCGTTAAAGGGGACATTTGGAAACACCATATATTTT.

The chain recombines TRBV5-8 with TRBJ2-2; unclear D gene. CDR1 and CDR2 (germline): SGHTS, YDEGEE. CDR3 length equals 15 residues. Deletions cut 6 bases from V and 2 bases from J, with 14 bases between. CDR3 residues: CASIPPTVNTGELFF. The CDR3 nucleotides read TGTGCCAGCATCCCCCCGACTGTAAACACCGGGGAGCTGTTTTTT.